A selection of T cell receptor beta chains follows, all from one sample in a study of metastatic and nonmetastatic thyroid tumors. TCRdb re-analyzed the PCR reads using MiXCR. The data hold approximately 84,000 clones, with just under 15% observed a single time. Sequencing was done on a sample of blood. These receptors all stem from a female donor with papillary thyroid cancer or a benign thyroid nodule (not recorded which). Some clones in this sample may be carry-over from other donors' samples. Both conserved end residues are part of each CDR3. D genes are given only for firm matches. Where a row states a size, it is once, few, many or the class of an expanded clone; other rows omit it.

.,TRBV5-6,TRBJ2-3,.,TGTGCCAGCAGCTTGGGGGGGGATACGCAGTATTTT,CASSLGGDTQYF
.,TRBV18,TRBJ1-1,many,TGTGCCAGCTCACCACAACAAGGGACCACTGAAGCTTTCTTT,CASSPQQGTTEAFF
TRBD1,TRBV6-2/TRBV6-3,TRBJ1-2,many,TGTGCCAGCAGTTATCCGCCGGGACAGGGTATCTTCTACACCTTC,CASSYPPGQGIFYTF
.,TRBV25-1,TRBJ2-1,many,TGTGCCAGCAGTCTTTCCAGCAATGAGCAGTTCTTC,CASSLSSNEQFF
.,TRBV7-3,TRBJ2-5,.,TGTGCCAGCAGCCCCGACCCAGGGACTCAAGAGACCCAGTACTTC,CASSPDPGTQETQYF
.,TRBV10-3,TRBJ2-4,many,TGTGCCATCAGTGAGTCCGATGGGCCAGCCAAAAACATTCAGTACTTC,CAISESDGPAKNIQYF
TRBD1,TRBV28,TRBJ1-2,few,TGTGCCAGCAGTGTAATTGACAGGGAGACTAACTATGGCTACACCTTC,CASSVIDRETNYGYTF
TRBD1,TRBV25-1,TRBJ2-5,many,TGTGCCAGAACCCCCTCCGGGACAGGGGAAGAGACCCAGTACTTC,CARTPSGTGEETQYF
TRBD1,TRBV11-1,TRBJ2-7,many,TGTGCCAGCAGCTTAGGGACAGGGTCCCCCAGCTCCTACGAGCAGTACTTC,CASSLGTGSPSSYEQYF
TRBD1,TRBV6-7,TRBJ1-2,few,TGTGCCAGCAGTTATGGGCGCAGGGGGGAGGGCGGCTACACCTTC,CASSYGRRGEGGYTF
.,TRBV4-2,TRBJ1-1,.,TGTGCCAGCAGCCAAGATCACGCAGGGAAGACTGAAGCTTTCTTT,CASSQDHAGKTEAFF
.,TRBV7-9,TRBJ2-5,many,TGTGCCAGCAGCTTATTGTGGGAGACCCAGTACTTC,CASSLLWETQYF
.,TRBV20-1,TRBJ2-1,many,TGCAGTTCTCCGAAGGAGGGTCTGGGACCCCTCAATGAGCAGTTCTTC,CSSPKEGLGPLNEQFF
TRBD1,TRBV24-1,TRBJ1-2,many,TGTGCCACCTTATCTGCCGGGGACAGGGCTTTCTATGGCTACACCTTC,CATLSAGDRAFYGYTF
TRBD1,TRBV13,TRBJ1-2,many,TGTGCCAGCAGCCCCAGGACAGGAGACCTATCCGTCGTTACTAACTATGGCTACACCTTC,CASSPRTGDLSVVTNYGYTF
TRBD1,TRBV30,TRBJ1-2,many,TGTGCCTGGAGTTCATCGGGACAGGGTCGGGGCTACACCTTC,CAWSSSGQGRGYTF
TRBD1,TRBV7-2,TRBJ1-5,many,TGTGCCAGCAGGGGACAGGGGGGACAGCCCCAGCATTTT,CASRGQGGQPQHF
.,TRBV28,TRBJ1-5,many,TGTGCCAGCAGTTTACAGGAAAGGGGCAATCAGCCCCAGCATTTT,CASSLQERGNQPQHF
.,TRBV28,TRBJ1-1,many,TGTGCCATCTGCGGGGTCCCGAACACTGAAGCTTTCTTT,CAICGVPNTEAFF
TRBD1,TRBV11-1,TRBJ2-6,.,TGTGCCAGCAGCGGGTGGGACAGGGCGTCTGGGGCCAACGTCCTTACTTTC,CASSGWDRASGANVLTF
.,TRBV28,TRBJ2-3,few,TGTTTCAGCAGTTTTCCTGGGGCGCAAGATACGCAGTATTTT,CFSSFPGAQDTQYF
.,TRBV12-3/TRBV12-4,TRBJ2-3,many,TGTGCCAGCAGTTTTCGAGAGGCAGATACGCAGTATTTT,CASSFREADTQYF
TRBD2,TRBV11-1,TRBJ2-2,many,TGTGCCAGCAGCTTAGCCGCTGGACTAGCGGGGGCGAACACCGGGGAGCTGTTTTTT,CASSLAAGLAGANTGELFF
TRBD2,TRBV11-2,TRBJ2-2,.,TGTGCCAGCAGCCTCGACAGCGGGACCAACACCTGGGAGCTGTTTTTT,CASSLDSGTNTWELFF
TRBD2,TRBV20-1,TRBJ2-5,.,TGCAGTGCTAGAGCCTCGGGGTGGGACTACCGCGGGGAGACCCAGTACTTC,CSARASGWDYRGETQYF
.,TRBV28,TRBJ2-2,many,TGTGCCAGCAGACGGCCACCGGGACAGAACACCGGGGAGCTGTTTTTT,CASRRPPGQNTGELFF
.,TRBV6-1,TRBJ1-5,.,TGTGCCAGCAGCCAAATCCAACCTTACGTGGTCCAGCCCCATCATTTT,CASSQIQPYVVQPHHF
.,TRBV28,TRBJ1-5,many,TGTGCCAGCAGTTGGGGCAGCCCCTTGAGCAATCAGCCCCAGCATTTT,CASSWGSPLSNQPQHF
.,TRBV7-2,TRBJ2-3,many,TGTGCCAGCAGTAGAGTGGGCGGAAGCCTCACAGATACGCAGTATTTT,CASSRVGGSLTDTQYF
.,TRBV27,TRBJ2-3,many,TGTGCCAGCGGAGACAGCTACCGCACAGATACGCAGTATTTT,CASGDSYRTDTQYF
.,TRBV24-1,TRBJ2-3,many,TGTGCCACCAGTGGGGCTAGAGACACAGATACGCAGTATTTT,CATSGARDTDTQYF
.,TRBV7-9,TRBJ1-1,.,TGTGCCAGCAGCTTAAAGGACATTGAAGCTTTCTTT,CASSLKDIEAFF
.,TRBV9,TRBJ2-3,many,TGTGCCAGCAGCGTTGGACTCCGCACAGATACGCAGTATTTT,CASSVGLRTDTQYF
.,TRBV4-1,TRBJ2-3,many,TGCGCCAGCAGCCAAGATTGGGGCCTAGTCCCAGATACGCAGTATTTT,CASSQDWGLVPDTQYF
TRBD2,TRBV20-1,TRBJ2-3,many,TGCAGTGCTAGAAGGCAGCGGGGGGACACAGATACGCAGTATTTT,CSARRQRGDTDTQYF
.,TRBV6-1,TRBJ1-4,many,TGTGCCAGCAGTGGGGGGTATGGAAAACTGTTTTTT,CASSGGYGKLFF
.,TRBV3-1,TRBJ2-3,many,TGTGCCAGCAGCCACCTCACAGATACGCAGTATTTT,CASSHLTDTQYF
.,TRBV7-9,TRBJ2-1,many,TGTGCCAGCAGCTGGGGACCCCGAAACCCACACAATGAGCAGTTCTTC,CASSWGPRNPHNEQFF
.,TRBV9,TRBJ2-5,many,TGTGCCAGCAGCGTAGATCCGGGTGGAGAGACCCAGTACTTC,CASSVDPGGETQYF
TRBD1,TRBV6-2/TRBV6-3,TRBJ1-1,many,TGTGCCAGCAGTTACCCGGGGACAGCCTATAAGAACACTGAAGCTTTCTTT,CASSYPGTAYKNTEAFF
TRBD1,TRBV5-6,TRBJ1-2,.,TGTGCCAGCAGCTTTGAGGTGGGACAGGGAACAGGTGACTACACCTTC,CASSFEVGQGTGDYTF
.,TRBV7-8,TRBJ2-5,many,TGTGCCAGCAGCTTAGTAGGGGGACGGGAGACCCAGTACTTC,CASSLVGGRETQYF
TRBD2,TRBV10-3,TRBJ2-5,many,TGTGCCATCAGGGGGGGGTACCAAGAGACCCAGTACTTC,CAIRGGYQETQYF
.,TRBV7-2,TRBJ2-3,many,TGTGCCAGCAGCCCCGGGACTCCCACGCAGTATTTT,CASSPGTPTQYF
.,TRBV24-1,TRBJ2-5,few,TGTGCCACCAGTGAGGGGTACAGGGCATTGAAAGAGACCCAGTACTTC,CATSEGYRALKETQYF
TRBD1,TRBV27,TRBJ1-2,few,TGTGCCAGCAAGGGGGCTACATATGGCTACACGTTC,CASKGATYGYTF
TRBD2,TRBV6-6,TRBJ2-1,many,TGTGCCAGCATCGCCAAGTCGATGCGAGCGGGGGTTCTGGGGTATGAGCAGTTCTTC,CASIAKSMRAGVLGYEQFF
.,TRBV29-1,TRBJ2-7,many,TGCAGCGTTGTCACAACCTACGAGCAGTACTTC,CSVVTTYEQYF